This passage covers 6 T cell receptor beta chains from one sample sequenced in a study of cytomegalovirus exposure and HLA in healthy donors. The PCR made use of 60 Vbeta and 13 Jbeta primers. Profiling relied on immunoSEQ multiplex PCR, and the TCRdb table lists in-frame clones only, not all of them. The sample holds around 180,000 clones; roughly four fifths are singletons and the top ten take around 4.8%. Sequenced: PBMCs. Receptors were obtained from a man between 18 and 35 years old in good health and CMV-seronegative.

The chain couples TRBV7-3 to TRBJ2-3; no firm D call. The V gene's germline CDR1 is SGHTA and CDR2 FQGTGA. The V and J ends lost 5 bases and 6 bases respectively, with 9 bases between them. The CDR3 has 12 amino acids. The CDR3 sequence is CASSLASDTQYF. The CDR3 coding sequence is TGTGCCAGCAGCCTGGCATCGGATACGCAGTATTTT.

The chain employs TRBV7-9 and TRBJ2-5, with TRBD2 identical over 11 bases. Germline-derived CDR1 and CDR2 are SEHNR and FQNEAQ (reference sequence). This CDR3 has 15 amino acids. V was clipped by 6 bases and J by 1 base; unmatched bases: 4. The CDR3 region is CASRWGLAAQETQYF. The CDR3 bases are TGTGCCAGCAGATGGGGACTAGCGGCCCAAGAGACCCAGTACTTC.

J is TRBJ2-7 and V is TRBV27; TRBD1 aligns across 8 bases. CDR3 length: 12 amino acids. The germline V gene has CDR1 MNHEY and CDR2 SMNVEV (reference sequence). V trimming: 2 bases; J trimming: 11 bases; junction bases outside the gene matches: 5. CDR3 residues: CASSLTGQGEYF. CDR3 DNA: TGTGCCAGCAGTTTAACCGGACAGGGAGAGTACTTC.

The genes are TRBV6-5 and TRBJ1-2, with TRBD1 matching over 9 bases. Trimming removed 0 bases from V and 5 bases from J; junction bases left unmatched: 4. The germline V gene has CDR1 MNHEY and CDR2 SVGAGI. The length of the CDR3 is 15 residues. This chain's CDR3 is CASSYSGQGSYGYTF. Here the CDR3 DNA reads TGTGCCAGCAGTTACTCGGGACAGGGAAGTTATGGCTACACCTTC.

The J gene is TRBJ1-2, the V gene TRBV19, with 7 bases aligning to TRBD1. Germline CDR1 and CDR2: LNHDA and SQIVND (reference sequence). The CDR3 loop spans 14 amino acids. J gave up 3 bases and V 8 bases, and 9 bases lay outside the gene matches. As DNA, the CDR3 is TGTGCCAGTTCAAACAGGGGCACATACTATGGCTACACCTTC. This sequence encodes CASSNRGTYYGYTF.

The chain carries TRBV11-2 and TRBJ2-7; 7 bases match TRBD1. The V gene's germline CDR1 is SGHAT and CDR2 FQNNGV. The CDR3 is 15 amino acids. V was clipped by 3 bases and J by 3 bases; unmatched bases: 8. The CDR3 protein is CASSFSRDSYYEQYF. The CDR3, as DNA: TGTGCCAGCAGCTTTAGCCGGGACAGCTACTACGAGCAGTACTTC.